Included here is one TCR beta chain sequence, with context. This clonotype was found many times. Its antigen is not yet known. No base quality information exists; no much larger clone differs at one position. The sample is drawn from a study of regulatory T cells in long-lasting Graves disease (dated by TCRdb to about 2021). General notes on the study: Persistent Graves' disease was defined as antithyroid drug treatment for over 5 years with persistently positive TSH receptor autoantibodies. Patients with persistent Graves' disease were compared with patients with newly diagnosed Graves' disease using TCR sequencing and RNA sequencing of peripheral blood. The study was conducted in China and was registered as a clinical trial. TCR sequencing covered some 13 persistent and approximately 20 newly diagnosed Graves' disease patients, 33 samples in total. On average, persistent Graves' disease patients in the clinical cohort had been on antithyroid drugs for approximately ten years. The paper's findings and limits, for the study overall: Persistent Graves' disease patients showed lower TCR Shannon entropy and fewer highly expanded clones than newly diagnosed patients, suggesting clonal expansion. More public clonotypes were shared among persistent patients (fewer than 3,000) than among newly diagnosed patients (just under 1,000). As a limitation, the authors acknowledged that the small sample size may reduce accuracy. TRBV28, TRBJ1-2 and TRBJ2-5 were preferentially used in persistent disease, while TRBV20-1 and TRBJ2-1 were favored in newly diagnosed disease. Because the primary lesion, thyroid tissue, could not be accessed, the study looked at peripheral blood alone. Only the TCR beta chain was sequenced and analyzed.

To prepare the library, multiplex PCR was applied. Sequencing took place on an Illumina HiSeq 4000. To build TCR beta libraries, CDR3 regions were amplified by Arm-PCR using iRepertoire HTBI primers. Before sequencing, the PCR products went through gel purification. The original methods were these. Gene usage analysis of CDR3 amino acid clonotypes relied on the roughly 60 TRBV and 14 TRBJ segments identified across samples. COPE and FqMerger were used to merge the filtered high-quality paired reads into contigs. Contigs were aligned with BLAST to IMGT TRBV, TRBD and TRBJ reference genes, and CDR3 was defined per IMGT. Highly expanded clones were defined as clonotypes with a frequency above 0.1%. Repertoire diversity was measured by Shannon entropy, and V-J evenness by the Gini coefficient. Clonotypes shared by more than one individual were considered public. Using fastp trimming at Q25 and MiXCR clonotype assembly, TCRdb reanalyzed the public sequencing data and kept in-frame beta chains. Each CDR3 protein gets just one entry, which takes the most common genes and DNA from the rows behind it. TCRdb's processing, not the authors' own work, is the source of the V and J calls. Across this sample there are over 450,000 distinct CDR3 sequences, with around a fifth seen only once. The ten largest clones add up to less than 9% of the sample.

The sample's time point label, in plain terms: persistent/refractory GD, antithyroid drugs over 5 years with positive TRAb. For both TCR sequencing and RNA sequencing, RNA was extracted from PBMCs in TRIzol. The diagnosis of Graves' disease was made according to American Thyroid Association guidelines. The patients came from an endocrinology department in Xi'an, China. From each patient, around 9.3 milliliters of peripheral blood was collected into an EDTA anticoagulant tube. Ficoll Paque Plus density gradient separation was used to isolate PBMCs, and no further T cell sorting was done. An Agilent 2100 Bioanalyzer and agarose gel were used to assess RNA quality, and a NanoDrop 2000 was used to measure RNA concentration. The CDR3 has 15 amino acids, counting the end cysteine and phenylalanine. Just the 45-base CDR3 DNA is kept, in frame starting at base 1. The germline V gene gives CDR1 as SNHLY and CDR2 as FYNNEI. Trimming takes 1 base off V and 5 bases off J; junction bases not matched to a gene: 2.

Here the chain combines TRBV2 and TRBJ2-2; 9 bases in the middle match TRBD2. The clonotype comes from a female donor with Graves disease. Sequencing used peripheral blood mononuclear cells (PBMCs), obtained when the disease was refractory, from a patient treated with antithyroid drugs. The DNA is as follows: TGTGCCAGCAGTGAAGGGCTAGCGGGGACCGGGGAGCTGTTTTTT. This yields the protein CASSEGLAGTGELFF.